Described below is a single T cell receptor beta chain sequence and its context. The entry originates in a study of blood T cell repertoires in COVID-19. Study-wide background: The samples span acute and convalescent COVID-19 from the United States, Italy and Spain. The analysed material was cDNA or gDNA that came from T cells, B-cell-depleted T cells, or PBMCs.

Recruitment covered under 25 US areas and drew participants whose ages spanned roughly 18 to 100 years. Recovered participants had two consecutive negative NP/OP PCR tests, healthcare professional clearance, or symptom resolution. The CDR3 spans 15 residues. CDR1 and CDR2 (germline): LGHNA, YSLEER. The germline V and J ends were trimmed by 3 bases and 2 bases, with 13 bases remaining between them. Clones were sequenced by immunoSEQ multiplex PCR, and TCRdb holds only the in-frame ones, with some missing. The data contain some 370,000 clones, around 83% of them singletons. The specimen was PBMCs or T cells enriched from blood (not recorded which). The clonotype was recovered from a woman aged 45 to 65 who had recovered from COVID-19. The chain links TRBV4-3 to TRBJ1-1, with D maybe TRBD1 (5 bases). The chain's CDR3 is CASSHIARENTEAFF. DNA for the CDR3: TGCGCCAGCAGCCATATCGCCAGGGAAAACACTGAAGCTTTCTTT.